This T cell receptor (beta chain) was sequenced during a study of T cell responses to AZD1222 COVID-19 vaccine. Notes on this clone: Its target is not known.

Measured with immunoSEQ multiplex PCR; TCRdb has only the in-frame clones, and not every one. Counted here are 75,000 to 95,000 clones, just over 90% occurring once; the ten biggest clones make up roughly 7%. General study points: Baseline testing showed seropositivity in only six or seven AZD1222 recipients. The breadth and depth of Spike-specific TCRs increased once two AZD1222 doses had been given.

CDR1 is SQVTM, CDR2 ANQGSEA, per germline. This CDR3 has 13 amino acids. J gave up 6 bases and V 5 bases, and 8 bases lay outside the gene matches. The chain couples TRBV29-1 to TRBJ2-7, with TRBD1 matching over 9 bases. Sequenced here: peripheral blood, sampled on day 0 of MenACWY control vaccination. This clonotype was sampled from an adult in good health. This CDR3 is CSVTGQGYGEQYF. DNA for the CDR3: TGCAGCGTTACGGGACAGGGCTATGGCGAGCAGTACTTC.